Below are 22 T cell receptor beta chains sequenced from a single sample in a study of T cell responses to AZD1222 COVID-19 vaccine. TCRdb's table, derived via immunoSEQ multiplex PCR, lists solely in-frame clones and lacks some. The table shows some 190,000 clones, with 85% to 95% occurring only once. The sequences come from peripheral blood, collected 28 days after the second AZD1222 dose. The receptor source for this set is an adult who received the AZD1222 COVID-19 vaccine.

The chain couples TRBV3-1 (or the pseudogene TRBV3-2) to TRBJ2-5; 13 bases fit TRBD2. The CDR3 has 16 amino acids. V gave up 2 bases and J gave up 4 bases; unmatched junction bases: 4. Germline assignment: CDR1 LGHDT and CDR2 YNNKEL (reference sequence). The CDR3 DNA reads as TGTGCCAGCAGCCAAAGGACTAGCGGGAGATCAGAGACCCAGTACTTC. It codes for CASSQRTSGRSETQYF.

V and J are TRBV2 and TRBJ1-1, with D perhaps TRBD1 (5 bases). The CDR3 spans 17 residues. The ends were cut back, 6 bases at V and 0 bases at J, with 20 bases in the middle. Germline CDR1 and CDR2: SNHLY and FYNNEI. Written as DNA, the CDR3 is TGTGCCAGCAGCATACCACAAAGAGGGGACCTGAACACTGAAGCTTTCTTT. It codes for CASSIPQRGDLNTEAFF.

This chain uses TRBV5-1 with TRBJ2-7; tentatively, D is TRBD1 (5 bases). V was clipped by 0 bases and J by 0 bases, with 22 bases between them. The CDR3 is made up of 19 amino acids. Germline V gives CDR1 SGHRS, CDR2 YFSETQ. CDR3 in amino acids: CASSLGSPWGQRSSYEQYF. The CDR3 nucleotides read TGCGCCAGCAGCTTGGGCTCACCCTGGGGCCAAAGGAGCTCCTACGAGCAGTACTTC.

V and J are TRBV7-2 and TRBJ2-2; D unclear. The CDR3 is made up of 15 amino acids. Germline values: CDR1 SGHTA, CDR2 FQGNSA. Trimming cost V 0 bases and J 0 bases, with 5 bases left between them. The CDR3: CASSLAASNTGELFF. The CDR3 coding sequence is TGTGCCAGCAGCTTAGCAGCGTCGAACACCGGGGAGCTGTTTTTT.

The gene calls are TRBV21-1 and TRBJ2-2; the table gives TRBD2 as D, unverified against the DNA. TRBV21-1 is termed a pseudogene. CDR3 length: 18 residues. The CDR3 bases are TGTGCCAGCAACTCTCTTCTAGCGGGCCTCGCGAACACCGGGGAGCTGTTTTTT. This sequence encodes CASNSLLAGLANTGELFF.

This clone was counted once. The chain uses TRBV7-4 and TRBJ1-1, with D tentatively TRBD1 (6 bases). The CDR3 runs 11 residues. The germline V gene has CDR1 SGHVT and CDR2 SQSDAQ. Between the trimmed V and J ends, which lost 5 bases and 5 bases, there was a span of 6 bases. The CDR3: CASSQGTEAFF. The CDR3 DNA reads TGTGCCAGCAGCCAGGGGACTGAAGCTTTCTTT.

The chain has TRBV7-2 and TRBJ1-2; the match to TRBD1 covers 9 bases. The CDR3 covers 16 residues. Germline trimming cut 5 bases from V and 3 bases from J; bases unmatched to any gene: 10. Germline V gene lookup returns CDR1 SGHTA and CDR2 FQGNSA. CDR3 DNA: TGTGCCAGCAGCCCGCCCCCGGGACAGGGAGACTATGGCTACACCTTC. This gives the protein CASSPPPGQGDYGYTF.

This clone was seen once. V and J are TRBV11-2 and TRBJ2-1, with 8 nucleotides matching TRBD2. V gave up 0 bases and J gave up 9 bases; unmatched junction bases: 7. The CDR3 is 15 amino acids. Per germline, CDR1 SGHAT and CDR2 FQNNGV. The CDR3 DNA follows: TGTGCCAGCAGCTTAGAGTCGGGAGGGCCCGTTGAGCAGTTCTTC. It encodes CASSLESGGPVEQFF.

The rearrangement links TRBV5-1 to TRBJ2-7; the match to TRBD1 covers 9 bases. CDR1 SGHRS and CDR2 YFSETQ come from the germline V gene. Losses at the gene ends were 5 bases for V and 4 bases for J; bases not matched to a gene: 4. The CDR3 covers 13 residues. The chain's CDR3 is CASRTGGAYEQYF. Here the CDR3 DNA reads TGCGCCAGCAGAACAGGGGGCGCGTACGAGCAGTACTTC.

The rearrangement joins TRBV19 to TRBJ2-4; D perhaps matches TRBD1 (5 bases). V lost 1 base, J lost 0 bases, and 16 bases lay in between. The CDR3 is made up of 18 amino acids. Germline CDR1 reads LNHDA; CDR2 reads SQIVND (reference sequence). The CDR3 protein is CASSIGFGQNLAKNIQYF. The CDR3 nucleotides are TGTGCCAGTAGTATAGGTTTTGGACAAAATCTAGCCAAAAACATTCAGTACTTC.

The chain links TRBV6-1 to TRBJ2-7; tentative D call: TRBD1 (5 bases). Trimming pared 3 bases from V and 3 bases from J, leaving 12 bases between. This CDR3 is 14 amino acids long. Germline assignment: CDR1 MNHNS and CDR2 SASEGT. The CDR3 region has the DNA TGTGCCAGCAGTGAGACTCACCAGGGCTACGAGCAGTACTTC. This gives the protein CASSETHQGYEQYF.

The chain links TRBV19 to TRBJ2-7; perhaps TRBD1 as D (5 bases). Germline-derived CDR1 and CDR2 are LNHDA and SQIVND (reference sequence). Trimming stripped 3 bases from V and 6 bases from J, with 12 bases between. The CDR3 covers 13 residues. Here the CDR3 reads CASSIQGVGEQYF. The CDR3, as DNA: TGTGCCAGTAGTATCCAGGGCGTGGGCGAGCAGTACTTC.

The chain recombines TRBV6-5 with TRBJ1-5; 8 bases are a match to TRBD1. The CDR3 is made up of 14 amino acids. Trimming removed 6 bases from V and 2 bases from J; junction bases left unmatched: 3. The germline CDR1 and CDR2 sequences are MNHEY and SVGAGI. This CDR3 is CASRRDRRNQPQHF. The CDR3 bases are TGTGCCAGCAGAAGGGACAGGCGCAATCAGCCCCAGCATTTT.

The chain is built from TRBV7-2 and TRBJ2-1, with 7 positions matching TRBD1. This CDR3 comprises 15 residues. V lost 0 bases and J lost 3; bases outside the gene matches: 2. Germline CDR1 and CDR2: SGHTA and FQGNSA. The CDR3 bases are TGTGCCAGCAGCTTAGCGGGGACAGTCTACAATGAGCAGTTCTTC. Translating gives CASSLAGTVYNEQFF.

This chain links TRBV29-1 with TRBJ2-1; no definite D call. Germline CDR1 is SQVTM and CDR2 is ANQGSEA. The V and J ends lost 5 bases and 8 bases respectively, with 10 bases between them. The CDR3 runs 11 residues. CDR3 nucleotide sequence: TGCAGCGTTTTTGCTAGGGATGAGCAGTTCTTC. Its protein product is CSVFARDEQFF.

A word on this clone: This sample includes further DNA sequences coding for the same CDR3. V and J are TRBV19 and TRBJ2-7, with TRBD2 identical over 11 bases. This CDR3 has 15 residues. Germline assignment: CDR1 LNHDA and CDR2 SQIVND (reference sequence). Unmatched junction bases numbered 3, after V lost 5 bases and J lost 0 bases. CDR3 in amino acids: CASSLGTSGSYEQYF. In DNA, the CDR3 is TGTGCCAGTAGTCTCGGGACTAGCGGCTCCTACGAGCAGTACTTC.

This clone was counted a single time. This rearrangement joins TRBV5-8 to TRBJ1-5; no definite D call. Germline lookup yields CDR1 SGHTS and CDR2 YDEGEE. Trimming cost V 6 bases and J 8 bases, with 9 bases left between them. CDR3 length: 11 amino acids. CDR3 nucleotides: TGTGCCAGCACCCTTGAGAAGCCCCAGCATTTT. Translated, it gives CASTLEKPQHF.

The genes are TRBV27 and TRBJ1-1; maybe TRBD1 (5 bases). Trimming took 3 bases from V and 6 from J, leaving 14 bases between them. The CDR3 runs 14 residues. Germline V gene data show CDR1 as MNHEY and CDR2 as SMNVEV (reference sequence). This CDR3 reads CASSLTGDSAEAFF. DNA for the CDR3: TGTGCCAGCAGTTTGACGGGGGACTCCGCTGAAGCTTTCTTT.

Here the CDR3 DNA reads TGCGCCAGCAGCGGGGGGACGCTTCCAGAAAAACTGTTTTTT. Translation: CASSGGTLPEKLFF. The chain combines TRBV5-1 with TRBJ1-4; tentative D call: TRBD1 (5 bases). V lost 4 bases and J lost 8, with 15 bases in between. Germline V lookup: CDR1 SGHRS, CDR2 YFSETQ. This CDR3 comprises 14 residues.

The chain joins TRBV10-3 to TRBJ1-4; D is possibly TRBD1 (6 bases). Germline V CDR1 and CDR2: ENHRY, SYGVKD. V was pared by 8 bases and J by 7 bases, with 14 bases between. CDR3 size: 13 residues. CDR3 sequence reads: CAIAGGGSEKLFF. The CDR3 DNA reads TGTGCCATCGCCGGGGGCGGGAGTGAAAAACTGTTTTTT.

The chain is built from TRBV19 and TRBJ1-5; 8 bases line up with TRBD1. The CDR3 has 14 residues. Germline V CDR1 and CDR2: LNHDA, SQIVND (reference sequence). The junction had 3 bases not matched to a gene; V was cut back by 2 bases and J by 6 bases. The DNA for the CDR3 is TGTGCCAGTAGTATACAGGGGGCGATTCAGCCCCAGCATTTT. Translated: CASSIQGAIQPQHF.

This clone was detected once. The rearrangement uses TRBV5-1 and TRBJ1-1, with D perhaps matching TRBD1 (5 bases). Looked up from germline, CDR1 is SGHRS and CDR2 is YFSETQ. The CDR3 extends over 15 amino acids. V was clipped by 4 bases and J by 7 bases, with 20 bases between them. For the CDR3, the DNA is TGCGCCAGCAGCGAGGGAGCCGCCCGGGGGGGTGAAGCTTTCTTT. Translating gives CASSEGAARGGEAFF.